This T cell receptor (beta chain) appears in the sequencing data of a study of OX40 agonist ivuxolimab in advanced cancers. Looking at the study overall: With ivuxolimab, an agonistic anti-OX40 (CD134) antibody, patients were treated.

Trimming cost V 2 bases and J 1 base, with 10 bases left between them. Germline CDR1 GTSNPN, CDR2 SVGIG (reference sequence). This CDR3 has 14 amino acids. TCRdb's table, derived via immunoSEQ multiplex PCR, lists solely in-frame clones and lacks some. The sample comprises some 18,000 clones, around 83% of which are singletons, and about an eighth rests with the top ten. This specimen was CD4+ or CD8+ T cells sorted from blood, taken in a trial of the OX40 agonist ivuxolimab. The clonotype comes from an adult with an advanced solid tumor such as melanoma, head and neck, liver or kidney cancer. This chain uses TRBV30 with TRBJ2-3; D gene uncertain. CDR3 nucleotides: TGTGCCTGGAGTTGGCGGTCCGGCACAGATACGCAGTATTTT. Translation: CAWSWRSGTDTQYF.